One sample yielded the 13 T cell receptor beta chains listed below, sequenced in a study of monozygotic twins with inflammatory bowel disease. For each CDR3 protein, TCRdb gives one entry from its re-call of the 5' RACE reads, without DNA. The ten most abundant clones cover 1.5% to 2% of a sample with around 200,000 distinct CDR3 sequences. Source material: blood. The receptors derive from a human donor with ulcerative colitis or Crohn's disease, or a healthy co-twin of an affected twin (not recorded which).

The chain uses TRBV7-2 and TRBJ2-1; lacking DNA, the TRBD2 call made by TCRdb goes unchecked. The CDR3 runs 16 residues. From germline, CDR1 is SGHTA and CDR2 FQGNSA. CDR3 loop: CASSSGGLAGSNEQFF.

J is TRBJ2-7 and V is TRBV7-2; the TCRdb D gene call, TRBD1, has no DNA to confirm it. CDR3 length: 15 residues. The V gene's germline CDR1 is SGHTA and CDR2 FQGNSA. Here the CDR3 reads CASSRSGQGIYEQYF. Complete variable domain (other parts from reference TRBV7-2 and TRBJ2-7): GAGVSQSPSNKVTEKGKDVELRCDPISGHTALYWYRQSLGQGLEFLIYFQGNSAPDKSGLPSDRFSAERTGGSVSTLTIQRTQQEDSAVYLCASSRSGQGIYEQYFGPGTRLTVT.

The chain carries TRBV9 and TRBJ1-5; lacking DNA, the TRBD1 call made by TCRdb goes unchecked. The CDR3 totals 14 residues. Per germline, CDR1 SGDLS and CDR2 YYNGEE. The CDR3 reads CASSVGDSNQPQHF.

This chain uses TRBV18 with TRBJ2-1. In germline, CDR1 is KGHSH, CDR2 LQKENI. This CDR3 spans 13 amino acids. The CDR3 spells CASSPRDYNEQFF.

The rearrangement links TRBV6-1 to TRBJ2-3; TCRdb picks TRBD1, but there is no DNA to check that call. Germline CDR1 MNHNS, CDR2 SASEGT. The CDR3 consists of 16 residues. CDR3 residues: CASRQGANAGTDTQYF.

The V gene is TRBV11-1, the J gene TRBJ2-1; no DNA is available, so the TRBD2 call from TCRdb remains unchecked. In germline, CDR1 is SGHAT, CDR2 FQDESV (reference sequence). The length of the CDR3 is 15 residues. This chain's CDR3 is CASSQNSGTYNEQFF.

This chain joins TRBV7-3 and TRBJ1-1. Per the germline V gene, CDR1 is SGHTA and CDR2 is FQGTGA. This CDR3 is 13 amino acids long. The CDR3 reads CASSRRRDTEAFF.

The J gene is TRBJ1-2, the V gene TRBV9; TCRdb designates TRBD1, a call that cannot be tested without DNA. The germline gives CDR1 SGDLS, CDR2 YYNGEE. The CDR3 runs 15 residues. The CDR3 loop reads CASSVRNRGPEGYTF.

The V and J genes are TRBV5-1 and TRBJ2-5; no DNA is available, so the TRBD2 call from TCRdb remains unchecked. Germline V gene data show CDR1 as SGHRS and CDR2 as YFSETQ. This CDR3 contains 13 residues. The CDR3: CASSALEGETQYF.

This CDR3 is CASSLVAGGWSEAFF. The chain combines TRBV5-1 with TRBJ1-1; TCRdb designates TRBD1, a call that cannot be tested without DNA. Germline V gives CDR1 SGHRS, CDR2 YFSETQ. The CDR3 sequence is 15 residues long.

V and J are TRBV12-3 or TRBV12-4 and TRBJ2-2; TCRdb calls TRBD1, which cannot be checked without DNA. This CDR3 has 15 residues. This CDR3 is CASSPRGQGPGELFF.

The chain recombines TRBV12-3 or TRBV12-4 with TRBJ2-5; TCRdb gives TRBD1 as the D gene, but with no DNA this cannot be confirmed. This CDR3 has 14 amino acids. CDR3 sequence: CASSLAYLGGTQYF.

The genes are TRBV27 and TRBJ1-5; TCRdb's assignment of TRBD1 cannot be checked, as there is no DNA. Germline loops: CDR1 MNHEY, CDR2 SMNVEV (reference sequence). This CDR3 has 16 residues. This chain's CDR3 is CASSPLVGGDNQPQHF.